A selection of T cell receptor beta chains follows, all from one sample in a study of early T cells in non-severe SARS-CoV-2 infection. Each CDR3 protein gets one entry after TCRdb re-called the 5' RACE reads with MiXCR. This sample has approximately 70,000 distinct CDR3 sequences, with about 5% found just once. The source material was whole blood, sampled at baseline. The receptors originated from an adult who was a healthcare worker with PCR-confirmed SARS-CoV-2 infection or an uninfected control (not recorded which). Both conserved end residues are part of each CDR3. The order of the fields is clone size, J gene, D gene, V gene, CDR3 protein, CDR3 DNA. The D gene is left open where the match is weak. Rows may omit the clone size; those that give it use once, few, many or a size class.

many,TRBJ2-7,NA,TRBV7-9,CASSLVSGSREQYF,TGTGCCAGCAGCTTAGTCTCAGGGTCCCGCGAGCAGTACTTC
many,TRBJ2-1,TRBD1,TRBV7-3,CASSEGTGNEQFF,TGTGCCAGCAGCGAAGGGACAGGGAATGAGCAGTTCTTC
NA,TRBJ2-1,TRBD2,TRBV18,CASSLGTTHNEQFF,TGTGCCAGCTCACTCGGGACTACCCACAATGAGCAGTTCTTC
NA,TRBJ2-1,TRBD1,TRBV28,CASSLPDRGGEQFF,TGTGCCAGCAGTTTACCCGACAGGGGCGGGGAGCAGTTCTTC
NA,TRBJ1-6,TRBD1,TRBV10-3,CAISAGQGVDSPLHF,TGTGCCATCAGTGCAGGACAGGGGGTTGATTCACCCCTCCACTTT
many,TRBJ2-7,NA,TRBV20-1,CSARDLRASTTYEQYF,TGCAGTGCTAGAGATCTCAGGGCTAGCACAACCTACGAGCAGTACTTC
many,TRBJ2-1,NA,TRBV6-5,CASSPQGGSYNEQFF,TGTGCCAGCAGTCCACAGGGAGGGTCCTACAATGAGCAGTTCTTC
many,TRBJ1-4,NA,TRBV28,CASSLVDSANEKLFF,TGTGCCAGCAGTTTAGTCGACTCGGCTAATGAAAAACTGTTTTTT
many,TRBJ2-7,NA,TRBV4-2,CASSQGGGAGYEQYF,TGTGCCAGCAGCCAAGGAGGCGGAGCCGGCTACGAGCAGTACTTC
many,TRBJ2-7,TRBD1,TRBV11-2,CASSPRYTGAKYEQYF,TGTGCCAGCAGCCCGAGATACACAGGGGCGAAATACGAGCAGTACTTC
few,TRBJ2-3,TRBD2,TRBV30,CAWSAKTSDTDTQYF,TGTGCCTGGAGTGCCAAGACTAGCGACACAGATACGCAGTATTTT
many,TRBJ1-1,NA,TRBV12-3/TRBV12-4,CASSIQGMNTEAFF,TGTGCCAGCAGCATACAGGGCATGAACACTGAAGCTTTCTTT
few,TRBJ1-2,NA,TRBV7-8,CASSLGAREQGYTF,TGTGCCAGCAGCTTGGGGGCGCGAGAACAGGGCTACACCTTC
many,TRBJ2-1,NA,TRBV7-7,CASSLGQNNEQFF,TGTGCCAGCAGCTTAGGTCAAAACAATGAGCAGTTCTTC
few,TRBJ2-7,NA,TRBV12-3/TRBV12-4,CASSPRRQHYEQYF,TGTGCCAGCAGCCCAAGGAGGCAGCACTACGAGCAGTACTTC
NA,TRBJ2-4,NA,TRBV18,CASSPPTAGAKNIQYF,TGTGCCAGCTCACCACCGACTGCCGGGGCCAAAAACATTCAGTACTTC